This T cell receptor (beta chain) was captured by sequencing in a study of shared clonotypes between healthy human individuals. About the research overall: Every donor yielded three CD4 naive, three CD4 memory, two CD8 naive and one CD8 memory plate. Points from the study as a whole: Clonotypes shared by all four sorted-subset donors had higher generation probabilities than non-shared clonotypes. Represented diversity (both genetic and exposure-history) was limited by the small number of donors.

The data were produced by immunoSEQ multiplex PCR, yet TCRdb's version contains in-frame clones alone and is incomplete. This table holds over a million clones, about 70% found once. A CD45RA-negative memory subset and a CD45RA+ naive subset were separated from the CD4+ cells. Note on this clone: What it binds is unknown.

This CDR3 region has 13 residues. Per germline, CDR1 MNHNS and CDR2 SASEGT. The junction had 3 bases not matched to a gene; V was cut back by 8 bases and J by 6 bases. Sequencing was carried out using memory CD4+ T cells sorted from blood. The subset denotes: CD45RA-negative fraction. The V and J genes are TRBV6-1 and TRBJ2-1, with 11 bases identical to TRBD1. This receptor was taken from a young man in good health. The CDR3 reads CASDGTGGNEQFF. Written as DNA, the CDR3 is TGTGCCAGCGATGGGACAGGGGGCAATGAGCAGTTCTTC.